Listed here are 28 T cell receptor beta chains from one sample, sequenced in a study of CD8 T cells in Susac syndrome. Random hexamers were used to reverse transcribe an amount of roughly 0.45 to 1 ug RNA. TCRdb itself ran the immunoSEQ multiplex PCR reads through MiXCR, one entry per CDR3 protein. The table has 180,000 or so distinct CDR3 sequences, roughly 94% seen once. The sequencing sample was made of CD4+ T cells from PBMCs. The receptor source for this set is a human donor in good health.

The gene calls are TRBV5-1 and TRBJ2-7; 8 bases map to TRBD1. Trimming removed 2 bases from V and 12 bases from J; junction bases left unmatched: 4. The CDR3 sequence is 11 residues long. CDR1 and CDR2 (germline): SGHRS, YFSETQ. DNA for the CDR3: TGCGCCAGCAGCTTCGACAGGGGTTGGTACTTC. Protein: CASSFDRGWYF.

The CDR3 region has the DNA TGTGCCAGCAGTATGGGACTAGCGGGAGCCAATGAGCAGTTCTTC. Encoded protein: CASSMGLAGANEQFF. The chain couples TRBV28 to TRBJ2-1; 14 bases are a match to TRBD2. J was trimmed by 6 bases and V by 5 bases; bases with no gene match: 3. The V gene's germline CDR1 is MDHEN and CDR2 SYDVKM. The CDR3 totals 15 residues.

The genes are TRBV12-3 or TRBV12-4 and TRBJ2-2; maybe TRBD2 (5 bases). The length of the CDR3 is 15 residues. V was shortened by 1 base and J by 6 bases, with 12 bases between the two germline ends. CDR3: CASSLGVLVPGELFF. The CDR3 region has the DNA TGTGCCAGCAGTTTAGGGGTACTAGTCCCCGGGGAGCTGTTTTTT.

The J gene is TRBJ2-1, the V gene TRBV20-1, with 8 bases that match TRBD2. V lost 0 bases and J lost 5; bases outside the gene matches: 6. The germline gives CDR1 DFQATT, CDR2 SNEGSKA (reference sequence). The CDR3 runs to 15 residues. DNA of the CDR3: TGCAGTGCTAGAGATCCACTAGCGGCCGACAATGAGCAGTTCTTC. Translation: CSARDPLAADNEQFF.

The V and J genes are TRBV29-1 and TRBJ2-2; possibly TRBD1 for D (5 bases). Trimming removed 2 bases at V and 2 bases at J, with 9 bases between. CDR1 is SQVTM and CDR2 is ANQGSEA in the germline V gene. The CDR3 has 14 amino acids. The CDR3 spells CSVEKGHNTGELFF. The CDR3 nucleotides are TGCAGCGTTGAAAAAGGACATAACACCGGGGAGCTGTTTTTT.

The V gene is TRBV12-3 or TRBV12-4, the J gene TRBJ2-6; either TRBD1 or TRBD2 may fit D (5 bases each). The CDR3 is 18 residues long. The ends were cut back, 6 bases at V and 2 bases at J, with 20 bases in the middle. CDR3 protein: CASSRQTGTAAGANVLTF. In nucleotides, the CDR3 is TGTGCCAGCAGCCGACAGACCGGGACCGCCGCTGGGGCCAACGTCCTGACTTTC.

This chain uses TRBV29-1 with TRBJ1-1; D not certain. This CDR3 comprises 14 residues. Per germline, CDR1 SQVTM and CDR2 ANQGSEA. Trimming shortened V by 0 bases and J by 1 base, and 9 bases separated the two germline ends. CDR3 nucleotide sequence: TGCAGCGTTGAAGAGGCGGGCACGAACACTGAAGCTTTCTTT. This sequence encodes CSVEEAGTNTEAFF. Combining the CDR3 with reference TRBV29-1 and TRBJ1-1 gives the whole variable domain SAVISQKPSRDICQRGTSLTIQCQVDSQVTMMFWYRQQPGQSLTLIATANQGSEATYESGFVIDKFPISRPNLTFSTLTVSNMSPEDSSIYLCSVEEAGTNTEAFFGQGTRLTVV.

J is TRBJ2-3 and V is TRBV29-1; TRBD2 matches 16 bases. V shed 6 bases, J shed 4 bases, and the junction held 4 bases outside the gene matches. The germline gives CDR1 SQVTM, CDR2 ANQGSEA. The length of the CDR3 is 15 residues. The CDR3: CSVGTSGRAADTQYF. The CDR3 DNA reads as TGCAGCGTGGGGACTAGCGGGAGGGCCGCAGATACGCAGTATTTT.

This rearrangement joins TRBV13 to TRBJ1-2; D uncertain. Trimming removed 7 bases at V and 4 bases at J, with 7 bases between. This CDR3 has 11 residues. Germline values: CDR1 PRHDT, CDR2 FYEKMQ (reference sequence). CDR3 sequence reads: CASTRSYGYTF. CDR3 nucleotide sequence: TGTGCCAGCACAAGGTCCTATGGCTACACCTTC.

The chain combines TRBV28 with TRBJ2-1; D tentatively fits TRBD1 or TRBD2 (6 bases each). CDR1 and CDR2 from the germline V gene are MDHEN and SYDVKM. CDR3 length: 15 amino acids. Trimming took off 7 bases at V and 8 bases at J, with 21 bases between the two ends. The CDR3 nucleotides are TGTGCCAGCACGTCCTCGGGACTGGGGGGCGATGAGCAGTTCTTC. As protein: CASTSSGLGGDEQFF. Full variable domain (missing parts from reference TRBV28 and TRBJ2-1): DVKVTQSSRYLVKRTGEKVFLECVQDMDHENMFWYRQDPGLGLRLIYFSYDVKMKEKGDIPEGYSVSREKKERFSLILESASTNQTSMYLCASTSSGLGGDEQFFGPGTRLTVL.

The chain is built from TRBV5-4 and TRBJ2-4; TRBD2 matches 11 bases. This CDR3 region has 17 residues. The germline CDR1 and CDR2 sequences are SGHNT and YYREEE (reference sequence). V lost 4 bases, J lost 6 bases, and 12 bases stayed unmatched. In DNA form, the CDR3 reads TGTGCCAGCAGCCGACCGATAGCGGGGGGGCCGGGAAACATTCAGTACTTC. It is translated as CASSRPIAGGPGNIQYF.

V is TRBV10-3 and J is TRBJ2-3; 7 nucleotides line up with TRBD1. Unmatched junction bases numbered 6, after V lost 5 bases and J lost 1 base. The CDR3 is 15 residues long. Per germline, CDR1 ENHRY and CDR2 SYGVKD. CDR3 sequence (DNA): TGTGCCATCAGTTCCGGACAGGATCGCACAGATACGCAGTATTTT. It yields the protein CAISSGQDRTDTQYF.

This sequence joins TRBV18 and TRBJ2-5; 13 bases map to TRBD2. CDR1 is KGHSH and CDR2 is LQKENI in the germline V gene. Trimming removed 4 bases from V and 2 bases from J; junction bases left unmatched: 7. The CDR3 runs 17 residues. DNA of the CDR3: TGTGCCAGCTCACAAGATCCGGGACTAGCGGGGCAAGAGACCCAGTACTTC. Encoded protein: CASSQDPGLAGQETQYF.

CDR3 sequence reads: CASSQDWAAGDGTDTQYF. CDR3 DNA: TGTGCCAGCAGCCAAGATTGGGCTGCAGGGGACGGCACAGATACGCAGTATTTT. V and J are TRBV3-1 and TRBJ2-3; a weak D match, TRBD1 (6 bases). This CDR3 region has 18 residues. Germline assignment: CDR1 LGHDT and CDR2 YNNKEL (reference sequence). Trimming shortened V by 0 bases and J by 1 base, and 17 bases separated the two germline ends.

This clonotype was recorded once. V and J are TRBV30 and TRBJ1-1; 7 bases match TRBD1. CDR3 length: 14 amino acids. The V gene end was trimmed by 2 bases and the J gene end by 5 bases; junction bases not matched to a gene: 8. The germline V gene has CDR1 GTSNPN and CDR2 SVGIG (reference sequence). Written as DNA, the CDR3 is TGTGCCTGGAGTCAGAAGACAGGGTTGACTGAAGCTTTCTTT. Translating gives CAWSQKTGLTEAFF.

CDR3 protein: CSASTSGRVYEQYV. In DNA form, the CDR3 reads TGCAGTGCTAGTACTAGCGGGAGGGTCTACGAGCAGTACGTC. This chain joins TRBV20-1 and TRBJ2-7; 13 positions match TRBD2. Trimming took 3 bases from V and 3 from J; bases not matched to a gene: 2. CDR3 length equals 14 residues. Per germline, CDR1 DFQATT and CDR2 SNEGSKA (reference sequence).

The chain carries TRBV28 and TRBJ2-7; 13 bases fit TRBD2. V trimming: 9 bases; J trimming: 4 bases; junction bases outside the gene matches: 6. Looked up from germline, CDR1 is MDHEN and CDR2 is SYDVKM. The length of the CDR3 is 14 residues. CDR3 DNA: TGTGCCAGTCGTACTAGCGGGAGGGGGTACGAGCAGTACGTC. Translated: CASRTSGRGYEQYV.

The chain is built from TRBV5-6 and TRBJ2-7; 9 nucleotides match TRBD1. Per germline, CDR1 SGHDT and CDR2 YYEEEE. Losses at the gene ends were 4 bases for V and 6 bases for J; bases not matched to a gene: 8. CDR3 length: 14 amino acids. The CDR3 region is CASSRYRGQFEQYV. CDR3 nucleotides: TGTGCCAGCAGCCGATACAGGGGGCAGTTCGAGCAGTACGTC.

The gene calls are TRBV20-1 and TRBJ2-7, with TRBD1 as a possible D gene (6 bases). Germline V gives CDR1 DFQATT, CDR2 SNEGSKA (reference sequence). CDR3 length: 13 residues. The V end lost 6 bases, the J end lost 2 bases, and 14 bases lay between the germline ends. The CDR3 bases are TGCAGTGCGCTTCAGGCAGGGGCCTACGAGCAGTACTTC. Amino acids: CSALQAGAYEQYF.

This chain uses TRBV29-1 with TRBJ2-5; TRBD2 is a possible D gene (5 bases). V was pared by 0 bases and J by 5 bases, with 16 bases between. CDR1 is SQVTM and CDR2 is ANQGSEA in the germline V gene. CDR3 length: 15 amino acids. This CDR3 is CSVEDGRVGVETQYF. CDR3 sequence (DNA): TGCAGCGTTGAAGATGGTAGGGTCGGGGTTGAGACCCAGTACTTC.

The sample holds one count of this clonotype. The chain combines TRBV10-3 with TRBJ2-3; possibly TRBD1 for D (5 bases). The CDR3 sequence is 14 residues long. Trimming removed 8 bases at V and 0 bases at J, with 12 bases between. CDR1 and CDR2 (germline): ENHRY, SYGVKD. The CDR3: CAIGQGSSTDTQYF. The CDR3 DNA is TGTGCCATCGGGCAGGGTTCTAGCACAGATACGCAGTATTTT.

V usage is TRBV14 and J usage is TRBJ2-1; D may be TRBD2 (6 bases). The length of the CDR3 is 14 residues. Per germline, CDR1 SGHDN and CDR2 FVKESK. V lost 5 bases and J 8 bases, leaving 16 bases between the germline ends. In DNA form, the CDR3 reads TGTGCCAGCAGCTATGGGGACTTCCTCTATGAGCAGTTCTTC. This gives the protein CASSYGDFLYEQFF.

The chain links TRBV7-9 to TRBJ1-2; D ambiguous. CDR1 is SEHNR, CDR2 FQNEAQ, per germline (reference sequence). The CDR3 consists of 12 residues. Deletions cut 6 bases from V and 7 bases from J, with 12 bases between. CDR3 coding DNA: TGTGCCAGCAGACAAACAGAAATTGGCTACACCTTC. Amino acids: CASRQTEIGYTF.

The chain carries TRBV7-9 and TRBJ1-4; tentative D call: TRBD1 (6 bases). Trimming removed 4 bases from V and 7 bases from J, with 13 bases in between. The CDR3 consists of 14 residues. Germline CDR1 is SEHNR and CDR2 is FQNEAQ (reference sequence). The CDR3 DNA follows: TGTGCCAGCAGCTGGGTGGACAGCTCTGAAAAACTGTTTTTT. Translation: CASSWVDSSEKLFF.

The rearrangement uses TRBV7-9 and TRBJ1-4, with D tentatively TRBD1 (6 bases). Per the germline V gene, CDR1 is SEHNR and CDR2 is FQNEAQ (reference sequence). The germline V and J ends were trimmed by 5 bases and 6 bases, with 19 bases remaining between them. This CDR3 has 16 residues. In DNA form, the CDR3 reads TGTGCCAGCAGCCCCGGGGGGGCAGGGGCGGATGAAAAACTGTTTTTT. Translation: CASSPGGAGADEKLFF. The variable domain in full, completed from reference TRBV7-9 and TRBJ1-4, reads DTGVSQNPRHKITKRGQNVTFRCDPISEHNRLYWYRQTLGQGPEFLTYFQNEAQLEKSRLLSDRFSAERPKGSFSTLEIQRTEQGDSAMYLCASSPGGAGADEKLFFGSGTQLSVL.

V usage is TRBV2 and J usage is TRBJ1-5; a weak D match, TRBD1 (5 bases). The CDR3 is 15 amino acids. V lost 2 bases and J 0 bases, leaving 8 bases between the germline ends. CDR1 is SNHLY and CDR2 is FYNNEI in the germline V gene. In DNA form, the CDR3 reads TGTGCCAGCAGTGAAACAGGCCCTAGCAATCAGCCCCAGCATTTT. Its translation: CASSETGPSNQPQHF.

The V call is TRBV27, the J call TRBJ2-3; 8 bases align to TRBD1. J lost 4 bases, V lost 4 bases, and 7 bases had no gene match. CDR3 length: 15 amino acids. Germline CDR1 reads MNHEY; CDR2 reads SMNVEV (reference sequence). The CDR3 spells CASSSRTGWADTQYF. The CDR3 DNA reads TGTGCCAGCAGTTCGAGGACAGGGTGGGCAGATACGCAGTATTTT.

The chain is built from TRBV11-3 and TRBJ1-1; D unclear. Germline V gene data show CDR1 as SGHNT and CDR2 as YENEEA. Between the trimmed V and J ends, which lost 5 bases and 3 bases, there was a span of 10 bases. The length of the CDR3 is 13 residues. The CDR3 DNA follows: TGTGCCAGCAGCCTCGTGGGGTACACTGAAGCTTTCTTT. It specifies CASSLVGYTEAFF.